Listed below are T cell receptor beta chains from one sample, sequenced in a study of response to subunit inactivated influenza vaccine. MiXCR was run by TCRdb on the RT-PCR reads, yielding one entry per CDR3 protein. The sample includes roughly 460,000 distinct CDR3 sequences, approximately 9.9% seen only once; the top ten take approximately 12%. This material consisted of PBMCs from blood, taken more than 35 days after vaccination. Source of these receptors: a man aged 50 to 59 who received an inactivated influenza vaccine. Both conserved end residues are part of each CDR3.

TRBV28,CASSRTSGSSTDTQYF
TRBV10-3,CAISEFAAANTGELFF
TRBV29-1,CSAMDASNAYEQYF
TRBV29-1,CSAARGSAPGNTIYF
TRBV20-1,CSARDPRQGDTEAFF
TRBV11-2,CASSLEGIGLARSTDTQYF
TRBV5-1,CASSLAWRDYEQYF
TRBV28,CASRLGTGGGWETQYF
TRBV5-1,CASSPGSGSSYNEQFF
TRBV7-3,CASSLSGAGVETQYF
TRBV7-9,CASSTGTGETQYF
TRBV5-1,CASSTYRTSSRGNEQFF
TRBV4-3,CASSQVRSPNTGELFF
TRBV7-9,CASSSTRGVAEAFF
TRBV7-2,CASSIQRGRGQNIQYF
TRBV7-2,CASGRQTQETQYF
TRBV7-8,CASSFLTREETQYF
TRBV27,CASSRRLAGGRTYEQYF
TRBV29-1,CSARVPGAGNYGYTF
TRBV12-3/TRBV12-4,CATQPIPNNEQFF
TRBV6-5,CASSYFVSGAQYF
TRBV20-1,CSARSTGNTGELFF
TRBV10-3,CAITESGTDTQYF
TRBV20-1,CSARDLRQRNQPQHF
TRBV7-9,CASRPFRDRASYEQYF
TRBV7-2,CASRGTGSYEQYF
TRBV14,CASSQEGTWYGYTF
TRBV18,CASSYRDGITEAFF
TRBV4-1,CASSQGEWGSTDTQYF
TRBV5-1,CASSLAPAGDQEQYF
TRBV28,CASSPSKVWGPYNEQFF
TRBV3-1,CASSQDPYRGPWAETQYF
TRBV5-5,CASTPDSYTEAFF
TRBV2,CASSRGINSNNEQFF
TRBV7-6,CASSLAASGAGELFF
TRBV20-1,CSARDPSGYNEQFF
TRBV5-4,CASSLDRAQSREQYF
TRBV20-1,CSAELAGESTDTQYF
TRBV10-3,CAIRTGGTEAFF
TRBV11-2,CASSLSSNLEQYF
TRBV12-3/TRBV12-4,CASSLIGLNTGELFF
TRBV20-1,CSARKQLGINEQFF
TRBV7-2,CASSLVGTGSTDTQYF
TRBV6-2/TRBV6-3,CASSYSGIEAFF
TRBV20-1,CSARTARRAAGELFF
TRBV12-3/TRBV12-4,CASSLDTDQRYEQYF
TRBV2,CASLRDSYEQYF
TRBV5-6,CASRTGPYNEQFF
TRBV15,CATSRDSWAVNEQFF
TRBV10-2,CASSESSRGHEQYF
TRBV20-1,CSARGGEGSTDTQYF